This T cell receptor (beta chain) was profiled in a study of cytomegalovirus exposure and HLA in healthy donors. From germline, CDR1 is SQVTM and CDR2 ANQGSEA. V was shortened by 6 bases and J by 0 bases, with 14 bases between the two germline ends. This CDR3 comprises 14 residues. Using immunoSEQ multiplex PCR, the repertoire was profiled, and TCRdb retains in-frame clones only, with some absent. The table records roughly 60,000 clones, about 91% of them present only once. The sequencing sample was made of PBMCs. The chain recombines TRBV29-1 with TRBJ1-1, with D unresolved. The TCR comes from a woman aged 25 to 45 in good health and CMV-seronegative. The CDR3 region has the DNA TGCAGCGTCTTGCATGAGCCCATGAACACTGAAGCTTTCTTT. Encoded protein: CSVLHEPMNTEAFF.